The clone carrying this T cell receptor (beta chain) was found a few times. What it recognizes is unknown. Treatment: roughly ten-day PBMC culture with coronavirus spike peptide pools or control peptides (ViraFEST assay). ViraFEST stimulated the growth of antigen-specific T cells using peptide pools and subsequently profiled their TCRs by sequencing. The sample is drawn from a study of vaccination and CD4 T cells after COVID-19. Study at large: Post-vaccination specimens were collected at a median of approximately 66 days following dose two (range 14 to 241). The cells were exposed to overlapping spike peptides originating from SARS-CoV-2, HCoV-NL63, HCoV-OC43 and HCoV-229E for stimulation.

Cultured CD4+ T-cell DNA underwent Oncomine TCR Beta short-read sequencing. Once CD4+ T cells had been cultured, genomic DNA was extracted from them. MiXCR, applied by TCRdb to the PCR reads, yields one record per CDR3 protein. The sample includes about 14,000 distinct CDR3 sequences, roughly 37% of them seen just once. Germline assignment: CDR1 MNHEY and CDR2 SVGEGT. J lost 2 bases, V lost 2 bases, and 7 bases had no gene match. The CDR3 has 16 residues. The rearrangement uses TRBV6-2 or TRBV6-3 and TRBJ1-2; 8 nucleotides agree with TRBD1. The sequence was obtained from a human donor who had recovered from COVID-19. The sequenced sample consisted of CD4+ T cells from blood, cultured in vitro. The CDR3 here is CASSYQRTGRNYGYTF. The CDR3 DNA reads TGTGCCAGCAGTTACCAGAGGACAGGGAGAAACTATGGCTACACCTTC.